This passage covers 4 T cell receptor beta chains from one sample sequenced in a study of PD-1 blockade in mismatch repair-deficient tumors. Generated by immunoSEQ multiplex PCR, the TCRdb table keeps only in-frame clones and is missing some. The table lists around 120,000 clones, almost 90% of them singletons. This specimen was peripheral blood, taken approximately 73 weeks after starting pembrolizumab. The receptor set was obtained from an adult with mismatch repair-deficient cancer.

J is TRBJ2-7 and V is TRBV7-2; no clear D gene. Germline V gene sequence: CDR1 SGHTA, CDR2 FQGNSA. V was cut by 2 bases and J by 6 bases, with 8 bases left in between. CDR3 length: 12 amino acids. The CDR3 DNA is TGTGCCAGCAGCTTAAGATTATCCGAGCAGTACTTC. This gives the protein CASSLRLSEQYF.

The rearrangement links TRBV9 to TRBJ1-1; the D gene is possibly TRBD1 (5 bases). Deletions cut 0 bases from V and 6 bases from J, with 9 bases between. The germline gives CDR1 SGDLS, CDR2 YYNGEE. This CDR3 spans 13 amino acids. CDR3 loop: CASSVEGHSEAFF. The CDR3 nucleotides read TGTGCCAGCAGCGTAGAGGGGCACTCTGAAGCTTTCTTT.

A single count supports this clone. The V and J genes are TRBV10-3 and TRBJ2-7; 8 bases are a match to TRBD1. Germline loops: CDR1 ENHRY, CDR2 SYGVKD. The CDR3 is made up of 15 amino acids. V dropped 5 bases and J dropped 0; count of bases not matched to a gene: 6. The CDR3 sequence: CAISTWTGSSYEQYF. For the CDR3, the DNA is TGTGCCATCAGTACCTGGACAGGGAGCTCCTACGAGCAGTACTTC.

This clone occurred once. The genes are TRBV19 and TRBJ1-2; D is possibly TRBD1 (5 bases). This CDR3 region has 16 residues. CDR1 and CDR2 from the germline V gene are LNHDA and SQIVND (reference sequence). V was cut by 5 bases and J by 7 bases, with 23 bases left in between. As DNA, the CDR3 is TGTGCCAGTAGTCCATCACATGGGGGAGGGGACTCTGGCTACACCTTC. This gives the protein CASSPSHGGGDSGYTF. Looking up the rest from reference TRBV19 and TRBJ1-2 gives the full variable domain: DGGITQSPKYLFRKEGQNVTLSCEQNLNHDAMYWYRQDPGQGLRLIYYSQIVNDFQKGDIAEGYSVSREKKESFPLTVTSAQKNPTAFYLCASSPSHGGGDSGYTFGSGTRLTVV.